A selection of T cell receptor beta chains follows, all from one sample in a study of T cell repertoires in cytomegalovirus infection. The antigens of these receptors remain unknown. TCRdb reprocessed the reads via MiXCR and lists one record per CDR3 protein. The sample has a few hundred thousand distinct CDR3 sequences; about 25% are singletons. The specimen comprised cultured PBMCs, sampled from culture after CMV antigen stimulation. All receptors derive from a human donor in good health (CMV status not recorded). Some clones in this sample may be carry-over from other donors' samples. The CDR3 runs from the conserved cysteine through the conserved F or W. Clone size is given for some rows only: seen once, a few or many times, or a class if the clone is expanded.

clone_size: many
j_call: TRBJ1-6
v_call: TRBV19
cdr3_aa: CASSMSAQENSPLHF

clone_size: .
j_call: TRBJ2-3
v_call: TRBV27
cdr3_aa: CASSRGKGVGVGDTQYF

clone_size: .
j_call: TRBJ2-3
v_call: TRBV3-1
cdr3_aa: CASSQAVRKDTQYF

clone_size: few
j_call: TRBJ2-3
v_call: TRBV12-3/TRBV12-4
cdr3_aa: CASSGSGRATDTQYF

clone_size: few
j_call: TRBJ2-1
v_call: TRBV3-1
cdr3_aa: CASSQGGSSNEQFF

clone_size: few
j_call: TRBJ2-3
v_call: TRBV5-1
cdr3_aa: CASSFAGAGDTQYF

clone_size: .
j_call: TRBJ2-1
v_call: TRBV2
cdr3_aa: CASSKTSIYNEQFF

clone_size: many
j_call: TRBJ1-3
v_call: TRBV7-8
cdr3_aa: CASSLRGPSGNTIYF

clone_size: .
j_call: TRBJ2-7
v_call: TRBV12-3/TRBV12-4
cdr3_aa: CASSPVLARKPYEQYF

clone_size: few
j_call: TRBJ1-5
v_call: TRBV27
cdr3_aa: CASSPWTGRGNQPQHF

clone_size: many
j_call: TRBJ2-1
v_call: TRBV7-3
cdr3_aa: CASSLNSGRDEQFF

clone_size: .
j_call: TRBJ2-7
v_call: TRBV19
cdr3_aa: CASTHLAGIYEQYF

clone_size: once
j_call: TRBJ2-2
v_call: TRBV27
cdr3_aa: CASSLRPPGREGPGELFF

clone_size: .
j_call: TRBJ2-1
v_call: TRBV24-1
cdr3_aa: CATSDSLAGGSSEQFF

clone_size: .
j_call: TRBJ1-4
v_call: TRBV20-1
cdr3_aa: CSVQINEKLFF

clone_size: few
j_call: TRBJ1-2
v_call: TRBV6-1
cdr3_aa: CASSPGRESNYGYTF

clone_size: few
j_call: TRBJ2-1
v_call: TRBV28
cdr3_aa: CASSFSRASSYNEQFF

clone_size: .
j_call: TRBJ1-2
v_call: TRBV11-2
cdr3_aa: CASSPRRDPVYGYTF

clone_size: many
j_call: TRBJ2-3
v_call: TRBV4-1
cdr3_aa: CASSQVLGVDTQYF

clone_size: many
j_call: TRBJ2-7
v_call: TRBV6-1
cdr3_aa: CASRKGQQRGNEQYF

clone_size: many
j_call: TRBJ2-2
v_call: TRBV7-2
cdr3_aa: CASTLLAVTGELFF

clone_size: .
j_call: TRBJ2-1
v_call: TRBV6-1
cdr3_aa: CASNAGQGFEQFF

clone_size: .
j_call: TRBJ2-3
v_call: TRBV28
cdr3_aa: CASTIRGTPQYF

clone_size: many
j_call: TRBJ2-2
v_call: TRBV7-6
cdr3_aa: CASSLKGGSVTGELFF

clone_size: .
j_call: TRBJ2-1
v_call: TRBV19
cdr3_aa: CASSPIAGGPFGEQFF

clone_size: .
j_call: TRBJ2-2
v_call: TRBV3-1
cdr3_aa: CASSFRTADTGELFF

clone_size: few
j_call: TRBJ2-2
v_call: TRBV6-6
cdr3_aa: CASSYSRTSWSGGELFF

clone_size: many
j_call: TRBJ2-1
v_call: TRBV12-3/TRBV12-4
cdr3_aa: CASSSPRSGASYSLSYNEQFF